This T cell receptor (beta chain) was sequenced for a study of radiotherapy plus CTLA-4 blockade in lung cancer. Study-wide context: With about a third of patients having disease control, objective responses were seen in roughly 18%.

Data came from immunoSEQ multiplex PCR; TCRdb stores just in-frame clones and leaves some out. Of about 85,000 clones in the sample, around 87% were seen once. With respect to this clone: Its antigen is unknown.

Study observations and caveats: Early clonal dynamics of blood T cells, together with interferon-beta, were reported as the best response predictor. An expansion of tumor-derived TCR clones occurred in blood after radiotherapy plus ipilimumab.

The CDR3 length is 16 residues. The germline V gene has CDR1 MNHEY and CDR2 SMNVEV (reference sequence). Trimming pared 1 base from V and 0 bases from J, leaving 11 bases between. Patients had chemo-refractory metastatic non-small-cell lung cancer and received focal radiation plus CTLA-4 blockade that used ipilimumab. This chain connects TRBV27 to TRBJ2-3, with unresolved D. This clonotype was sampled from a human donor with non-small cell lung cancer who had a partial response to radiotherapy plus ipilimumab. The specimen was peripheral blood, collected from a patient treated with radiotherapy plus ipilimumab. As DNA, the CDR3 is TGTGCCAGCAGTTTATTCGGCAGGCGTAGCACAGATACGCAGTATTTT. Translation: CASSLFGRRSTDTQYF.